What follows are 17 T cell receptor beta chains derived from one specimen sequenced in a study of control samples from healthy donors and cancer patients. The repertoire was sequenced with immunoSEQ multiplex PCR; TCRdb's copy has only in-frame clones and lacks some. The repertoire has about 84,000 clones, around 92% of them found once; the top ten carry approximately 18%. The sequenced material came from blood. The receptors stem from a man aged 50-60 years in good health.

This clone has just one count. This chain connects TRBV27 to TRBJ2-1; 15 bases agree with TRBD2. CDR1 is MNHEY and CDR2 is SMNVEV in the germline V gene (reference sequence). CDR3 size: 18 residues. After removal of 0 bases from V and 3 bases from J, the junction contained 3 bases not matched to a gene. The CDR3 spells CASSLSGTSGGNYNEQFF. The CDR3, as DNA: TGTGCCAGCAGTTTATCTGGGACTAGCGGGGGGAACTACAATGAGCAGTTCTTC.

The CDR3 sequence: CASSDTGQGNNEQFF. The CDR3 DNA follows: TGTGCCAGCAGTGACACCGGACAGGGGAACAATGAGCAGTTCTTC. The J gene is TRBJ2-1, the V gene TRBV6-2 or TRBV6-3; 9 nucleotides line up with TRBD1. Germline CDR1 is MNHEY and CDR2 is SVGEGT. This CDR3 has 15 residues. With V trimmed by 5 bases and J by 5 bases, 7 bases remained unmatched.

Concerning this clone itself: This specimen includes other DNA sequences encoding the same CDR3. The rearrangement joins TRBV6-5 to TRBJ1-4; a possible D gene is TRBD1 (5 bases). Between the trimmed V and J ends, which lost 0 bases and 8 bases, there was a span of 13 bases. Germline V CDR1 and CDR2: MNHEY, SVGAGI. The CDR3 is made up of 15 amino acids. The CDR3: CASSYSNWGNEKLFF. CDR3 DNA sequence: TGTGCCAGCAGTTACTCGAACTGGGGGAACGAAAAACTGTTTTTT.

Note on this clone: Other DNA sequences from this sample encode an identical CDR3 as well. V gene TRBV10-1 combines with J gene TRBJ2-3; no definite D call. The CDR3 extends over 13 amino acids. Trimming took off 2 bases at V and 3 bases at J, with 6 bases between the two ends. Per the germline V gene, CDR1 is WNHNN and CDR2 is SYGVQD (reference sequence). The CDR3 DNA reads TGCGCCAGCAGTGAGCCAGATACAGATACGCAGTATTTT. This encodes CASSEPDTDTQYF.

The rearrangement links TRBV11-3 to TRBJ2-3; TRBD1 aligns across 9 bases. V shed 0 bases and J 4 bases; nucleotides not matched to a gene: 11. The CDR3 is made up of 18 amino acids. Germline lookup yields CDR1 SGHNT and CDR2 YENEEA. The CDR3 DNA sequence: TGTGCCAGCAGCTTAGAAGGGACCGGGACAGGGCTGGCAGATACGCAGTATTTT. It is translated as CASSLEGTGTGLADTQYF.

The genes are TRBV7-2 and TRBJ1-5; D gene unclear. This CDR3 region has 15 residues. Trimming shortened V by 2 bases and J by 0 bases, and 8 bases separated the two germline ends. Looked up from germline, CDR1 is SGHTA and CDR2 is FQGNSA. Here the CDR3 DNA reads TGTGCCAGCAGCTTATGGTCGGATAGCAATCAGCCCCAGCATTTT. Translation gives CASSLWSDSNQPQHF.

V usage is TRBV10-3 and J usage is TRBJ1-4; the D is unclear. The CDR3 has 13 residues. Trimming took off 7 bases at V and 4 bases at J, with 10 bases between the two ends. Germline V lookup: CDR1 ENHRY, CDR2 SYGVKD. The CDR3 DNA sequence: TGTGCCATCACTGACGGTGATAATGAAAAACTGTTTTTT. This gives the protein CAITDGDNEKLFF.

This clone has a single count. This chain's CDR3 is CASSLSQGNQPQHF. CDR3 bases: TGTGCCAGCTCACTTTCCCAGGGCAATCAGCCCCAGCATTTT. V and J are TRBV18 and TRBJ1-5; D unresolved. V lost 4 bases and J lost 2, with 9 bases in between. The CDR3 extends over 14 amino acids. CDR1 KGHSH and CDR2 LQKENI come from the germline V gene. The full variable domain, rest sourced from reference TRBV18 and TRBJ1-5, is NAGVMQNPRHLVRRRGQEARLRCSPMKGHSHVYWYRQLPEEGLKFMVYLQKENIIDESGMPKERFSAEFPKEGPSILRIQQVVRGDSAAYFCASSLSQGNQPQHFGDGTRLSIL.

J is TRBJ2-3 and V is TRBV30, with D perhaps TRBD1 (6 bases). CDR1 is GTSNPN, CDR2 SVGIG, per germline (reference sequence). Trimming removed 2 bases from V and 7 bases from J, with 10 bases in between. The CDR3 spans 12 residues. The CDR3 loop reads CAWSPGQHTQYF. As DNA, the CDR3 is TGTGCCTGGAGTCCTGGACAGCATACGCAGTATTTT.

This chain joins TRBV7-2 and TRBJ2-1; 10 nucleotides agree with TRBD1. The germline gives CDR1 SGHTA, CDR2 FQGNSA. The CDR3 consists of 15 residues. The J segment lost 1 base and the V segment lost 4 bases, leaving 1 base of the junction unmatched. CDR3 residues: CASSWGQGSYNEQFF. The CDR3 nucleotides are TGTGCCAGCAGCTGGGGACAGGGGTCCTACAATGAGCAGTTCTTC.

The chain uses TRBV2 and TRBJ1-1, with 9 bases identical to TRBD1. Unmatched junction bases numbered 3, after V lost 6 bases and J lost 4 bases. The CDR3 is made up of 13 amino acids. Germline V gives CDR1 SNHLY, CDR2 FYNNEI. The CDR3 is CASSKDRGTEAFF. Here the CDR3 DNA reads TGTGCCAGCAGCAAGGACAGGGGCACTGAAGCTTTCTTT.

This clone was recorded only once. The chain couples TRBV6-5 to TRBJ2-5; D tentatively reads TRBD1 or TRBD2 (5 bases each). Germline CDR1 and CDR2: MNHEY and SVGAGI. V lost 6 bases, J lost 5 bases, and 13 bases lay in between. This CDR3 is 13 amino acids long. The CDR3 region is CASRPGRRETQYF. In nucleotides, the CDR3 is TGTGCCAGCAGGCCAGGGCGGAGGGAGACCCAGTACTTC.

The chain recombines TRBV5-1 with TRBJ1-2; TRBD1 might be the D (5 bases). Germline V gene data show CDR1 as SGHRS and CDR2 as YFSETQ. The CDR3 has 14 residues. Trimming pared 0 bases from V and 4 bases from J, leaving 10 bases between. The CDR3 coding sequence is TGCGCCAGCAGCTTGGAAGGGACGGCCTATGGCTACACCTTC. This codes for CASSLEGTAYGYTF. The full variable domain, in which reference TRBV5-1 and TRBJ1-2 provide the parts outside the CDR3, is KAGVTQTPRYLIKTRGQQVTLSCSPISGHRSVSWYQQTPGQGLQFLFEYFSETQRNKGNFPGRFSGRQFSNSRSEMNVSTLELGDSALYLCASSLEGTAYGYTFGSGTRLTVV.

The chain is built from TRBV10-2 and TRBJ1-3; 8 nucleotides align to TRBD1. This CDR3 region has 15 residues. Germline lookup yields CDR1 WSHSY and CDR2 SAAADI. V lost 4 bases and J lost 3; bases outside the gene matches: 5. The CDR3 nucleotides are TGCGCCAGCAGTGCCACACAGGGGGTTGGAAACACCATATATTTT. Its protein product is CASSATQGVGNTIYF.

The chain employs TRBV30 and TRBJ1-5; D gene unclear. In germline, CDR1 is GTSNPN, CDR2 SVGIG (reference sequence). V was cut by 1 base and J by 0 bases, with 4 bases left in between. CDR3 length: 13 amino acids. CDR3 DNA sequence: TGTGCCTGGAGTGCATATAGCAATCAGCCCCAGCATTTT. Its translation is CAWSAYSNQPQHF.

The rearrangement joins TRBV19 to TRBJ1-2, with D perhaps matching TRBD1 (5 bases). The germline gives CDR1 LNHDA, CDR2 SQIVND (reference sequence). Trimming removed 10 bases at V and 8 bases at J, with 23 bases between. This CDR3 has 14 amino acids. The CDR3 region is CATEPGASPGGYTF. The CDR3 region has the DNA TGTGCCACCGAACCCGGGGCCTCTCCCGGGGGCTACACCTTC. Variable domain in full (rest from reference TRBV19 and TRBJ1-2): DGGITQSPKYLFRKEGQNVTLSCEQNLNHDAMYWYRQDPGQGLRLIYYSQIVNDFQKGDIAEGYSVSREKKESFPLTVTSAQKNPTAFYLCATEPGASPGGYTFGSGTRLTVV.

The chain uses TRBV7-2 and TRBJ1-5, with D possibly matching TRBD1 (5 bases). Germline V gene data show CDR1 as SGHTA and CDR2 as FQGNSA. This CDR3 has 13 residues. Trimming shortened V by 5 bases and J by 4 bases, and 9 bases separated the two germline ends. The CDR3 reads CASSADSNQPQHF. The DNA of the CDR3 is TGTGCCAGCAGCGCCGACAGTAATCAGCCCCAGCATTTT.